One sample yielded the 17 T cell receptor beta chains listed below, sequenced in a study of T cells after yellow fever vaccination. TCRdb recomputed calls from the 5' RACE reads with MiXCR, one row per CDR3 protein. The sample lists about 340,000 distinct CDR3 sequences; roughly 8.7% were seen once. The input for sequencing was PBMCs, taken on the day of the first yellow fever vaccination. These receptors were taken from a man aged 18 to 30 who received the YFV17D yellow fever vaccine.

This clonotype turned up a few times. The rearrangement links TRBV10-3 to TRBJ2-7, with D perhaps TRBD1 (5 bases). From germline, CDR1 is ENHRY and CDR2 SYGVKD. Trimming took off 0 bases at V and 4 bases at J, with 7 bases between the two ends. CDR3 length equals 13 residues. CDR3 amino acids: CAISESRGYEQYV. CDR3 bases: TGTGCCATCAGTGAGTCTAGGGGTTACGAGCAGTACGTC.

Here the CDR3 DNA reads TGTGCCAGCAGTGCAACAGGGTTAGTGGTGAGCAATCAGCCCCAGCATTTT. It encodes CASSATGLVVSNQPQHF. The chain combines TRBV6-1 with TRBJ1-5; a possible D gene is TRBD1 (6 bases). There are 17 residues in the CDR3. The V and J ends lost 4 bases and 1 base respectively, with 17 bases between them. The germline V gene encodes CDR1 MNHNS and CDR2 SASEGT.

This clonotype has more than one count but fewer than ten. The chain is built from TRBV28 and TRBJ1-1, with 8 bases aligning to TRBD1. V lost 7 bases to trimming and J lost 4 bases; unmatched junction nucleotides: 11. This CDR3 comprises 15 residues. CDR1 is MDHEN, CDR2 SYDVKM, per germline. The CDR3 sequence is CASITGGALSTEAFF. CDR3 nucleotide sequence: TGTGCCAGCATCACAGGGGGGGCATTGAGCACTGAAGCTTTCTTT.

The V call is TRBV28, the J call TRBJ2-7, with D maybe TRBD1 (6 bases). This CDR3 contains 17 residues. Germline-derived CDR1 and CDR2 are MDHEN and SYDVKM. Trimming removed 6 bases from V and 1 base from J, with 22 bases in between. The CDR3 region has the DNA TGTGCCAGCAGCTTTACAGGGAAAGGAGCCCGATCCTACGAGCAGTACGTC. Its protein product is CASSFTGKGARSYEQYV.

The sample holds many counts of this clonotype. This chain joins TRBV20-1 and TRBJ1-2; 10 nucleotides match TRBD1. From germline, CDR1 is DFQATT and CDR2 SNEGSKA (reference sequence). Unmatched junction bases numbered 6, after V lost 3 bases and J lost 2 bases. The CDR3 is made up of 15 amino acids. CDR3 sequence (DNA): TGCAGTGCTAGCGACAGGGGGCAGCGGAACTATGGCTACACCTTC. This gives the protein CSASDRGQRNYGYTF.

This clonotype was seen a handful of times. At one of its ends the junction is not consistent with the germline gene, which may arise from a read error. The chain joins TRBV7-7 to TRBJ2-5, with 9 bases that match TRBD2. The germline V gene encodes CDR1 SSHAT and CDR2 FNYEAQ (reference sequence). The CDR3 runs to 14 residues. The DNA of the CDR3 is TGTGCTAGCAGCGAGACTAGCGGAAAAGAGACCCAGTACTTC. Translation gives CASSETSGKETQYF.

The CDR3 region has the DNA TGCAGCGTCACCCGGGACAGGGTTGCTGAGCAGTTCTTC. Translation: CSVTRDRVAEQFF. The V gene is TRBV29-1, the J gene TRBJ2-1; TRBD1 matches 9 bases. The CDR3 has 13 residues. Trimming at V came to 6 bases and at J to 9 bases, leaving 9 bases not matched to a gene. From germline, CDR1 is SQVTM and CDR2 ANQGSEA.

The rearrangement uses TRBV4-2 and TRBJ1-2, with 11 nucleotides matching TRBD1. CDR1 LGHNA and CDR2 YNFKEQ come from the germline V gene. V was pared by 0 bases and J by 4 bases, with 7 bases of the junction left unmatched. CDR3 size: 17 residues. The DNA of the CDR3 is TGTGCCAGCAGCCAAGAAGGACAGGGGGCGCGCCCCTATGGCTACACCTTC. Translation: CASSQEGQGARPYGYTF.

The genes are TRBV7-3 and TRBJ2-2; D is possibly TRBD1 (5 bases). The CDR3 extends over 13 amino acids. Trimming cost V 3 bases and J 7 bases, with 9 bases left between them. From germline, CDR1 is SGHTA and CDR2 FQGTGA. CDR3 amino acids: CASSFGAVGELFF. In nucleotides, the CDR3 is TGTGCCAGCAGCTTTGGGGCCGTCGGGGAGCTGTTTTTT. Filled out from reference TRBV7-3 and TRBJ2-2, the complete variable domain reads GAGVSQTPSNKVTEKGKYVELRCDPISGHTALYWYRQSLGQGPEFLIYFQGTGAADDSGLPNDRFFAVRPEGSVSTLKIQRTERGDSAVYLCASSFGAVGELFFGEGSRLTVL.

The sample holds many counts of this clonotype. This chain connects TRBV3-1 to TRBJ1-5; TRBD1 matches at 9 bases. Germline CDR1 LGHDT, CDR2 YNNKEL (reference sequence). CDR3 size: 15 residues. The trim removed 0 bases at V and 7 bases at J, leaving 4 bases unmatched. CDR3 sequence (DNA): TGTGCCAGCAGCCAAGAGGGGACAGGGCACCAGCCCCAGCATTTT. This gives the protein CASSQEGTGHQPQHF.

This rearrangement joins TRBV20-1 to TRBJ1-2, with TRBD1 matching 8 bases. The CDR3 has 13 residues. Germline V gene data show CDR1 as DFQATT and CDR2 as SNEGSKA (reference sequence). V was clipped by 3 bases and J by 3 bases; unmatched bases: 3. CDR3 nucleotides: TGCAGTGCTAGGCCGGGACAGGACTATGGCTACACCTTC. It yields the protein CSARPGQDYGYTF.

The chain is built from TRBV4-3 and TRBJ1-1, with a possible D match to TRBD1 (5 bases). V gave up 2 bases and J gave up 4 bases, with 17 bases separating them. Germline CDR1 and CDR2: LGHNA and YSLEER. CDR3 length equals 16 residues. This CDR3 reads CASSQNPGGGSTEAFF. The CDR3 DNA sequence: TGCGCCAGCAGCCAAAACCCGGGTGGGGGATCCACTGAAGCTTTCTTT.

The CDR3 nucleotides are TGTGCCAGCAGCTTAGGTTCGAGGACAGCGAACACTGAAGCTTTCTTT. It yields the protein CASSLGSRTANTEAFF. The rearrangement uses TRBV7-9 and TRBJ1-1; maybe TRBD1 (6 bases). There are 16 residues in the CDR3. Germline V gene sequence: CDR1 SEHNR, CDR2 FQNEAQ (reference sequence). V shed 1 base and J shed 1 base, with 13 bases lying between them.

This chain connects TRBV6-5 to TRBJ2-3, with 13 nucleotides matching TRBD2. CDR1 is MNHEY, CDR2 SVGAGI, per germline. V lost 4 bases and J lost 2; bases outside the gene matches: 6. The CDR3 loop spans 17 amino acids. The CDR3 sequence is CASSSPGLAGNTDTQYF. The CDR3 DNA is TGTGCCAGCAGTTCACCGGGACTAGCGGGGAACACAGATACGCAGTATTTT.

The chain uses TRBV9 and TRBJ2-1; no clear D. V lost 1 base and J lost 5, with 10 bases in between. The germline gives CDR1 SGDLS, CDR2 YYNGEE. CDR3 length equals 14 residues. This CDR3 reads CASSVSERNNEQFF. The CDR3 DNA follows: TGTGCCAGCAGCGTAAGCGAACGAAACAATGAGCAGTTCTTC. The full variable domain, rest sourced from reference TRBV9 and TRBJ2-1, is DSGVTQTPKHLITATGQRVTLRCSPRSGDLSVYWYQQSLDQGLQFLIQYYNGEERAKGNILERFSAQQFPDLHSELNLSSLELGDSALYFCASSVSERNNEQFFGPGTRLTVL.

The V and J genes are TRBV5-1 and TRBJ2-5; D is undetermined. Per the germline V gene, CDR1 is SGHRS and CDR2 is YFSETQ. The CDR3 is 14 residues long. V lost 1 base and J 0 bases, leaving 7 bases between the germline ends. CDR3 amino acids: CASSLMADQETQYF. Here the CDR3 DNA reads TGCGCCAGCAGCTTGATGGCAGACCAAGAGACCCAGTACTTC.

This clonotype was observed a few times. CDR3: CASPDRNTGELFF. Written as DNA, the CDR3 is TGTGCCAGCCCCGACAGGAACACCGGGGAGCTGTTTTTT. The V and J genes are TRBV28 and TRBJ2-2; D may be TRBD1 (5 bases). The CDR3 consists of 13 residues. Germline V gives CDR1 MDHEN, CDR2 SYDVKM. The ends were cut back, 8 bases at V and 1 base at J, with 8 bases in the middle.